A selection of T cell receptor beta chains follows, all from one sample in a study of neoadjuvant anti-PD-1 for oral cavity cancer. Sequenced by immunoSEQ multiplex PCR; TCRdb stores in-frame clones only, minus some. In the table there are approximately 72,000 clones, approximately 82% of which are singletons. The starting material was PBMCs, obtained before nivolumab (anti-PD-1) treatment. The source is a person aged 40-85 years with oral cavity squamous cell carcinoma. CDR3s include the opening cysteine and the closing phenylalanine or tryptophan. D genes are given only for firm matches.

CDR3 protein: CASSLLGGTSGTYEQYF
D gene: TRBD2
V gene: TRBV11-2
J gene: TRBJ2-7

CDR3 protein: CASSSRQGYGYTF
D gene: TRBD1
V gene: TRBV7-6
J gene: TRBJ1-2

CDR3 protein: CASSPIQGNTEAFF
D gene: -
V gene: TRBV7-9
J gene: TRBJ1-1

CDR3 protein: CASKGQRGRVGTIYF
D gene: -
V gene: TRBV7-9
J gene: TRBJ1-3

CDR3 protein: CASTRSDGAYEQYF
D gene: -
V gene: TRBV5-4
J gene: TRBJ2-7

CDR3 protein: CASSAGGQETQYF
D gene: TRBD2
V gene: TRBV27
J gene: TRBJ2-5

CDR3 protein: CASSEVQRRETQYF
D gene: -
V gene: TRBV2
J gene: TRBJ2-5

CDR3 protein: CASSRAQGRTEAFF
D gene: -
V gene: TRBV5-1
J gene: TRBJ1-1

CDR3 protein: CASTTTGTGNPFSF
D gene: TRBD1
V gene: TRBV7-3
J gene: TRBJ1-1

CDR3 protein: CASSWRHGVLQPQHF
D gene: -
V gene: TRBV27
J gene: TRBJ1-5

CDR3 protein: CASSSTSGRAGTGELFF
D gene: TRBD2
V gene: TRBV5-1
J gene: TRBJ2-2

CDR3 protein: CSVRTSGYNEQFF
D gene: TRBD2
V gene: TRBV29-1
J gene: TRBJ2-1

CDR3 protein: CASSLNGNSPLHF
D gene: -
V gene: TRBV7-3
J gene: TRBJ1-6

CDR3 protein: CASSPGRAVNEQYF
D gene: -
V gene: TRBV6-5
J gene: TRBJ2-7

CDR3 protein: CASSFVTSGEQFF
D gene: TRBD2
V gene: TRBV7-3
J gene: TRBJ2-1

CDR3 protein: CASSLGYQNQPQHF
D gene: -
V gene: TRBV5-1
J gene: TRBJ1-5

CDR3 protein: CASSYSWGSGYEAFF
D gene: -
V gene: TRBV6-5
J gene: TRBJ1-1

CDR3 protein: CASSEDLYTGELFF
D gene: -
V gene: TRBV10-2
J gene: TRBJ2-2

CDR3 protein: CASRIGQGNYGYTF
D gene: TRBD1
V gene: TRBV6-4
J gene: TRBJ1-2

CDR3 protein: CAWTLGGRVSPLHF
D gene: -
V gene: TRBV30
J gene: TRBJ1-6

CDR3 protein: CATRSPGGGNTIYF
D gene: -
V gene: TRBV2
J gene: TRBJ1-3

CDR3 protein: CAWSVGGYEQYF
D gene: -
V gene: TRBV30
J gene: TRBJ2-7

CDR3 protein: CASSPLYRSDEAFF
D gene: -
V gene: TRBV18
J gene: TRBJ1-1

CDR3 protein: CASSTAGGGQTQYF
D gene: -
V gene: TRBV9
J gene: TRBJ2-5

CDR3 protein: CASRRGQGGSEQFF
D gene: TRBD1
V gene: TRBV19
J gene: TRBJ2-1

CDR3 protein: CASSYPDSYEQYF
D gene: -
V gene: TRBV6-6
J gene: TRBJ2-7

CDR3 protein: CASSPTGGAGISYEQYF
D gene: TRBD2
V gene: TRBV18
J gene: TRBJ2-7

CDR3 protein: CASSLRRGPTEAFF
D gene: -
V gene: TRBV27
J gene: TRBJ1-1

CDR3 protein: CASSPPRAGVPEQFF
D gene: TRBD2
V gene: TRBV4-1
J gene: TRBJ2-1

CDR3 protein: CASSYSRHNSYEQYF
D gene: -
V gene: TRBV6-5
J gene: TRBJ2-7

CDR3 protein: CASSLAVGSSYNEQFF
D gene: -
V gene: TRBV7-9
J gene: TRBJ2-1

CDR3 protein: CASSFQGFEQYF
D gene: -
V gene: TRBV5-1
J gene: TRBJ2-7

CDR3 protein: CASSQGRRQRGGDGELFF
D gene: TRBD2
V gene: TRBV4-1
J gene: TRBJ2-2

CDR3 protein: CASVGERSYGTGQPQHF
D gene: -
V gene: TRBV28
J gene: TRBJ1-5